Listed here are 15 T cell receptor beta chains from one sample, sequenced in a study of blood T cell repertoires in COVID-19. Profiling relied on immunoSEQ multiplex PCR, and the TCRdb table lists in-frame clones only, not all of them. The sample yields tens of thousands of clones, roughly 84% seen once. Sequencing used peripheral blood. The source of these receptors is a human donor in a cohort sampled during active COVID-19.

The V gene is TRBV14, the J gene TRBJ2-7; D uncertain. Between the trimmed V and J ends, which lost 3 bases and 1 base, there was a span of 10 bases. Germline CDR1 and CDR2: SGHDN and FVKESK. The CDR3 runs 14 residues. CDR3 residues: CASSQGSWSYEQYF. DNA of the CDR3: TGTGCCAGCAGCCAGGGCAGTTGGTCCTACGAGCAGTACTTC.

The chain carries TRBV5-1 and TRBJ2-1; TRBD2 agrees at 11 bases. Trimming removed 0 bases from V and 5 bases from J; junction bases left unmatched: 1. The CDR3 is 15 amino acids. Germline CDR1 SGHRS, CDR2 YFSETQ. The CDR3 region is CASSLVLAGDNEQFF. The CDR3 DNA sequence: TGCGCCAGCAGCTTGGTACTAGCGGGGGACAATGAGCAGTTCTTC.

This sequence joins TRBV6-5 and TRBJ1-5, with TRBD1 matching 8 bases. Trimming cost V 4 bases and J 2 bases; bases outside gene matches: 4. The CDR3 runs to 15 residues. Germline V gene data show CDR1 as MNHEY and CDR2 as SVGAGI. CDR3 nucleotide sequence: TGTGCCAGCAGTTCCACAGGGGGTGGCAATCAGCCCCAGCATTTT. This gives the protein CASSSTGGGNQPQHF.

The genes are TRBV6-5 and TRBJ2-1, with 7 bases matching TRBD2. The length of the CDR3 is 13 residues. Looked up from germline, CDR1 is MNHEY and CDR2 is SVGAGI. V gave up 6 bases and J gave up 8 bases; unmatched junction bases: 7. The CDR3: CASSPWRGYEQFF. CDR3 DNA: TGTGCCAGCAGCCCCTGGCGGGGGTATGAGCAGTTCTTC.

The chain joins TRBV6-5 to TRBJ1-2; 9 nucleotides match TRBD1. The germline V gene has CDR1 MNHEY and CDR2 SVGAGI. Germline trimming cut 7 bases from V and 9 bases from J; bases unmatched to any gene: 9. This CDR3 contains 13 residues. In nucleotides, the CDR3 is TGTGCCAGCACCACGGGACAGGGTTATCGCTACACCTTC. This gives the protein CASTTGQGYRYTF.

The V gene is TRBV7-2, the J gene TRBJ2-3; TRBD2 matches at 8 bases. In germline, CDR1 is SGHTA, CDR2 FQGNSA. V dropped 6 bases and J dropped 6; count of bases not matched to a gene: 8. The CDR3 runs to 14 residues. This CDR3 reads CASSARGGFDTQYF. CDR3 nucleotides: TGTGCCAGCAGTGCCCGGGGGGGGTTTGATACGCAGTATTTT. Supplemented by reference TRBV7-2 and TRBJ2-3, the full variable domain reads GAGVSQSPSNKVTEKGKDVELRCDPISGHTALYWYRQSLGQGLEFLIYFQGNSAPDKSGLPSDRFSAERTGGSVSTLTIQRTQQEDSAVYLCASSARGGFDTQYFGPGTRLTVL.

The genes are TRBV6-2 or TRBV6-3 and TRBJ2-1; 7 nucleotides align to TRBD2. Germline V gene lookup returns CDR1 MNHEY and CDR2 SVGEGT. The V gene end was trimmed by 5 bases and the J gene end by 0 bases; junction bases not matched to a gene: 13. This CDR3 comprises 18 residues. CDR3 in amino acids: CASSTTPRRLASYNEQFF. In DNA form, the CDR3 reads TGTGCCAGCAGTACGACTCCCAGAAGACTAGCCTCCTACAATGAGCAGTTCTTC.

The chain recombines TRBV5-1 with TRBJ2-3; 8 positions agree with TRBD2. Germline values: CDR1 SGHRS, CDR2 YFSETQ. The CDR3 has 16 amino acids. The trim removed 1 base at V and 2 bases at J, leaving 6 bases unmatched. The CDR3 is CASSLSQRGTTDTQYF. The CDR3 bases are TGCGCCAGCAGCTTGAGCCAGCGGGGGACCACAGATACGCAGTATTTT.

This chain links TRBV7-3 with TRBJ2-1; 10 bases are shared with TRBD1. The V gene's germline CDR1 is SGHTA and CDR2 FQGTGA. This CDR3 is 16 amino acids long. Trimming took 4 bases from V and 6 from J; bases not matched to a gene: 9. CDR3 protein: CASSSLPGQGFNEQFF. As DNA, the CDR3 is TGTGCCAGCAGCTCTCTACCGGGACAGGGGTTCAATGAGCAGTTCTTC.

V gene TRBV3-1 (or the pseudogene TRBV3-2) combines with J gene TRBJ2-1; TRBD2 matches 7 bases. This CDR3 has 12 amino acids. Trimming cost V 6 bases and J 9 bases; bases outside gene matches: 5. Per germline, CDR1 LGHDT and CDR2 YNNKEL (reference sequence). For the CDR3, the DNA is TGTGCCAGCAGTCAACTAGCGACTGAGCAGTTCTTC. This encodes CASSQLATEQFF.

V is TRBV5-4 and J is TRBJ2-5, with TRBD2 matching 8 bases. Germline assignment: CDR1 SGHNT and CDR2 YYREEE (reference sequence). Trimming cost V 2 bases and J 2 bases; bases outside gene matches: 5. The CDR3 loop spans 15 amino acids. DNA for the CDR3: TGTGCCAGCAGCTTTGACAGCGGGGGACAAGAGACCCAGTACTTC. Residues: CASSFDSGGQETQYF.

The CDR3 nucleotides read TGTGCCAGCAGCGCTCCCTCTAGGGGAATAGATACGCAGTATTTT. This gives the protein CASSAPSRGIDTQYF. This rearrangement joins TRBV5-4 to TRBJ2-3; possible D gene TRBD1, 5 bases. The CDR3 totals 15 residues. The V gene lost 4 bases and the J gene lost 5 bases, with 17 bases spanning the gap. Germline lookup yields CDR1 SGHNT and CDR2 YYREEE (reference sequence).

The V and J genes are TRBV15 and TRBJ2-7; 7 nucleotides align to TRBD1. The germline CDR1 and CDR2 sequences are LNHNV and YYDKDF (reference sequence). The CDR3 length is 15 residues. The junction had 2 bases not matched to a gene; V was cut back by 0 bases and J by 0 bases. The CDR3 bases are TGTGCCACCAGCAGAGATAGGGACAGCTCCTACGAGCAGTACTTC. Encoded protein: CATSRDRDSSYEQYF.

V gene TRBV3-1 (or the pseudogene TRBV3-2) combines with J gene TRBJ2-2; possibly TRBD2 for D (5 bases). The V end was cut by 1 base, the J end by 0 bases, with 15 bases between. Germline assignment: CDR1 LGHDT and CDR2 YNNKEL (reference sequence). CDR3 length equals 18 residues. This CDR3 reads CASSQAGWSGPNTGELFF. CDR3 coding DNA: TGTGCCAGCAGCCAAGCCGGGTGGAGCGGACCGAACACCGGGGAGCTGTTTTTT.

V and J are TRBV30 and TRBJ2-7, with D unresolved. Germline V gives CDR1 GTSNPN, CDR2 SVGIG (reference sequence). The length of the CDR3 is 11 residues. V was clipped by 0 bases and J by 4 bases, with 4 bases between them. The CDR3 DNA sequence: TGTGCCTGGAGTGTGGAGTACGAGCAGTACTTC. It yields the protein CAWSVEYEQYF.